Following are 22 T cell receptor beta chains from one sample sequenced in a study of blood T cell repertoires in COVID-19. TCRdb keeps only in-frame clones here, not all; method: immunoSEQ multiplex PCR. Of about 250,000 clones in the sample, over 65% were seen once. The sequencing input was peripheral blood. These TCRs come from a woman older than 75 with acute or convalescent COVID-19.

The chain recombines TRBV6-5 with TRBJ2-2, with D possibly matching TRBD1 (6 bases). In germline, CDR1 is MNHEY, CDR2 SVGAGI. The CDR3 spans 14 residues. V lost 6 bases and J lost 4, with 12 bases in between. CDR3: CASRQQGSTGELFF. CDR3 DNA sequence: TGTGCCAGCAGACAACAGGGTTCCACCGGGGAGCTGTTTTTT.

The chain employs TRBV15 and TRBJ2-2, with TRBD2 matching 10 bases. This CDR3 contains 14 residues. The J segment lost 5 bases and the V segment lost 8 bases, leaving 5 bases of the junction unmatched. Germline CDR1 is LNHNV and CDR2 is YYDKDF (reference sequence). CDR3 nucleotides: TGTGCCACCGCTGTAGCGGGAGGAACCGGGGAGCTGTTTTTT. Residues: CATAVAGGTGELFF. The whole variable domain, remainder taken from reference TRBV15 and TRBJ2-2, is DAMVIQNPRYQVTQFGKPVTLSCSQTLNHNVMYWYQQKSSQAPKLLFHYYDKDFNNEADTPDNFQSRRPNTSFCFLDIRSPGLGDTAMYLCATAVAGGTGELFFGEGSRLTVL.

Of note for this clone: This specimen includes other DNA sequences encoding the same CDR3. The rearrangement joins TRBV12-3 or TRBV12-4 to TRBJ1-1; D gene uncertain. The CDR3 runs to 12 residues. Trimming pared 3 bases from V and 4 bases from J, leaving 6 bases between. The CDR3 reads CASSLAVTEAFF. The CDR3 bases are TGTGCCAGCAGTTTGGCGGTCACTGAAGCTTTCTTT.

This clone was picked up a small number of times. J is TRBJ2-1 and V is TRBV3-1 (or the pseudogene TRBV3-2); TRBD2 matches at 11 bases. V trimming: 6 bases; J trimming: 1 base; junction bases outside the gene matches: 17. The germline CDR1 and CDR2 sequences are LGHDT and YNNKEL (reference sequence). The CDR3 contains 20 residues. The CDR3 DNA reads as TGTGCCAGCAGAGGAAGGAGGAATAGCGGGAGGGCCGGATCCTACAATGAGCAGTTCTTC. Residues: CASRGRRNSGRAGSYNEQFF.

The gene calls are TRBV15 and TRBJ1-1, with 9 bases lining up with TRBD1. The CDR3 contains 15 residues. The ends lost 3 bases at V and 2 bases at J; junction bases unmatched: 4. CDR1 and CDR2 from the germline V gene are LNHNV and YYDKDF (reference sequence). CDR3 DNA: TGTGCCACCAGCAGGGACAGGGGAATAAACACTGAAGCTTTCTTT. As protein: CATSRDRGINTEAFF.

The chain employs TRBV10-2 and TRBJ2-1; TRBD2 agrees at 13 bases. The V segment lost 8 bases and the J segment 9 bases; nucleotides outside the gene matches: 10. This CDR3 region has 15 residues. Germline loops: CDR1 WSHSY, CDR2 SAAADI. The CDR3 DNA is TGCGCCAGCGGTGCGGGGACTAGCGGGAAACTTGAGCAGTTCTTC. As protein: CASGAGTSGKLEQFF.

This clone was counted a few times. J is TRBJ1-3 and V is TRBV2; D might be TRBD1 (5 bases). Germline assignment: CDR1 SNHLY and CDR2 FYNNEI. V lost 5 bases, J lost 3 bases, and 14 bases lay in between. The CDR3 spans 15 residues. The CDR3 here is CASSPQGLLGNTIYF. CDR3 bases: TGTGCCAGCAGTCCCCAGGGTCTGCTTGGAAACACCATATATTTT.

V gene TRBV7-8 combines with J gene TRBJ1-2; 7 positions match TRBD1. CDR3 length: 14 amino acids. Germline V gene data show CDR1 as SGHVS and CDR2 as FQNEAQ. The V and J ends lost 5 bases and 2 bases, in that order; junction bases with no gene match: 5. CDR3 nucleotides: TGTGCCAGCAGCACGGACAGGATAAACTATGGCTACACCTTC. Protein: CASSTDRINYGYTF.

The J gene is TRBJ1-2, the V gene TRBV7-9; 10 nucleotides match TRBD1. V lost 3 bases and J lost 8; bases outside the gene matches: 3. CDR3 length equals 13 residues. The germline V gene encodes CDR1 SEHNR and CDR2 FQNEAQ (reference sequence). DNA of the CDR3: TGTGCCAGCAGCTTCCAGACAGGGGGCGGCTACACCTTC. Protein: CASSFQTGGGYTF.

This clone turned up a few times. The chain couples TRBV2 to TRBJ1-1; D not resolved. CDR3 length equals 14 residues. Trimming removed 4 bases from V and 3 bases from J, with 12 bases in between. CDR1 is SNHLY and CDR2 is FYNNEI in the germline V gene. CDR3 coding DNA: TGTGCCAGCAGTGCAATCTTGGAGTACACTGAAGCTTTCTTT. As protein: CASSAILEYTEAFF.

The V gene is TRBV3-1 (or the pseudogene TRBV3-2), the J gene TRBJ2-7; no definite D call. The CDR3 consists of 12 residues. The V gene lost 2 bases and the J gene lost 1 base, with 3 bases spanning the gap. Germline V gene sequence: CDR1 LGHDT, CDR2 YNNKEL (reference sequence). The CDR3 spells CASSQLSYEQYF. In DNA form, the CDR3 reads TGTGCCAGCAGCCAATTATCCTACGAGCAGTACTTC.

The CDR3 DNA is TGCAGTGCTAGTATCCCAGGGGGCTTACGATACAATGAGCAGTTCTTC. Translation: CSASIPGGLRYNEQFF. The chain couples TRBV20-1 to TRBJ2-1; 8 positions match TRBD1. This CDR3 contains 16 residues. Germline values: CDR1 DFQATT, CDR2 SNEGSKA (reference sequence). The junction had 11 bases not matched to a gene; V was cut back by 3 bases and J by 4 bases.

CDR3 sequence reads: CASSPLAEPGNEQFF. The CDR3 DNA reads as TGTGCCAGCTCACCACTAGCGGAGCCTGGGAATGAGCAGTTCTTC. The rearrangement uses TRBV18 and TRBJ2-1, with D possibly matching TRBD2 (6 bases). The ends were cut back, 1 base at V and 7 bases at J, with 14 bases in the middle. In germline, CDR1 is KGHSH, CDR2 LQKENI. CDR3 length equals 15 residues.

This clone has just a few counts. This chain connects TRBV27 to TRBJ2-1; D might be TRBD2 (5 bases). Looked up from germline, CDR1 is MNHEY and CDR2 is SMNVEV (reference sequence). V was pared by 2 bases and J by 9 bases, with 17 bases between. The CDR3 extends over 15 amino acids. The CDR3 DNA is TGTGCCAGCAGTTTAAGATCTAGAGGGTTCCCTGAGCAGTTCTTC. Its protein is CASSLRSRGFPEQFF.

The genes are TRBV18 and TRBJ1-2; 7 bases align to TRBD1. CDR3 length: 15 amino acids. Germline V gene data show CDR1 as KGHSH and CDR2 as LQKENI. The trim removed 0 bases at V and 8 bases at J, leaving 9 bases unmatched. CDR3 nucleotides: TGTGCCAGCTCACCACCGGGTCGACAGGGACTGGGCTACACCTTC. Its protein is CASSPPGRQGLGYTF.

The chain recombines TRBV5-5 with TRBJ1-1, with TRBD1 as a possible D gene (5 bases). The CDR3 has 15 residues. The V gene's germline CDR1 is SGHKS and CDR2 YYEKEE (reference sequence). The V end was cut by 1 base, the J end by 0 bases, with 10 bases between. The CDR3 reads CASSLWQGMNTEAFF. The CDR3 DNA follows: TGTGCCAGCAGCTTGTGGCAGGGCATGAACACTGAAGCTTTCTTT.

V usage is TRBV11-2 and J usage is TRBJ2-3, with D possibly being TRBD2 (6 bases). CDR1 is SGHAT, CDR2 FQNNGV, per germline. The CDR3 totals 18 residues. V lost 4 bases, J lost 2 bases, and 22 bases lay in between. The CDR3, as DNA: TGTGCCAGCAGCTCCCCACCCGGGCGGGGCGGAGTCACAGATACGCAGTATTTT. This gives the protein CASSSPPGRGGVTDTQYF.

The genes are TRBV12-5 and TRBJ2-1; D not certain. Germline assignment: CDR1 LGHNT and CDR2 FRNRAP. The CDR3 contains 11 residues. The ends were cut back, 5 bases at V and 5 bases at J, with 4 bases in the middle. CDR3 region: CASGPNNEQFF. The CDR3 DNA is TGTGCTAGTGGTCCTAACAATGAGCAGTTCTTC.

This clone was detected once. CDR3 coding DNA: TGCGCCAGCAGCCCCCGACAGGTTTTGTTGCGAAGCACAGATACGCAGTATTTT. The encoded protein is CASSPRQVLLRSTDTQYF. The J gene is TRBJ2-3, the V gene TRBV5-1; weak D call: TRBD1 (6 bases). Trimming took off 4 bases at V and 0 bases at J, with 21 bases between the two ends. This CDR3 is 18 amino acids long. The germline V gene has CDR1 SGHRS and CDR2 YFSETQ.

This clone showed up just once. The rearrangement joins TRBV5-1 to TRBJ1-2; TRBD1 agrees at 7 bases. The CDR3 has 15 amino acids. Per germline, CDR1 SGHRS and CDR2 YFSETQ. V lost 0 bases, J lost 4 bases, and 6 bases stayed unmatched. DNA of the CDR3: TGCGCCAGCAGCTTGGGGGGGACAGAATTCTATGGCTACACCTTC. Its protein is CASSLGGTEFYGYTF.

This clone was counted once. The V call is TRBV24-1, the J call TRBJ2-7, with D unclear. The V end lost 7 bases, the J end lost 5 bases, and 5 bases lay between the germline ends. Germline V gene data show CDR1 as KGHDR and CDR2 as SFDVKD. This CDR3 is 10 amino acids long. The CDR3 here is CATRAHEQYF. CDR3 nucleotide sequence: TGTGCCACCAGGGCCCACGAGCAGTACTTC.

V gene TRBV2 combines with J gene TRBJ2-5, with D possibly being TRBD2 (6 bases). Looked up from germline, CDR1 is SNHLY and CDR2 is FYNNEI. The CDR3 runs 15 residues. V lost 4 bases and J 1 base, leaving 13 bases between the germline ends. DNA for the CDR3: TGTGCCAGCAGTGTGATTAGCGGATCCCAAGAGACCCAGTACTTC. This translates into CASSVISGSQETQYF. Full variable domain (remainder filled in from reference TRBV2 and TRBJ2-5): EPEVTQTPSHQVTQMGQEVILRCVPISNHLYFYWYRQILGQKVEFLVSFYNNEISEKSEIFDDQFSVERPDGSNFTLKIRSTKLEDSAMYFCASSVISGSQETQYFGPGTRLLVL.